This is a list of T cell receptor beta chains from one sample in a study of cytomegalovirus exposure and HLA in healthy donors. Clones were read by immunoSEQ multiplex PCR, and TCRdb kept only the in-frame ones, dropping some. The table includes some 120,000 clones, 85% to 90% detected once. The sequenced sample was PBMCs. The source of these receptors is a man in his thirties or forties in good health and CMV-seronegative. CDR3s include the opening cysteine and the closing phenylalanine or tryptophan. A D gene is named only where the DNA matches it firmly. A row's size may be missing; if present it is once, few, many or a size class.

CDR3aa: CASRKGQIYGYTF
CDR3nt: TGTGCCAGCAGGAAAGGACAGATCTATGGCTACACCTTC
len: 13
abundance: once
v_gene: TRBV2
d_gene: NA
j_gene: TRBJ1-2

CDR3aa: CASSLVPGQGTYNEQFF
CDR3nt: TGTGCCAGCAGCTTAGTTCCGGGACAGGGGACCTACAATGAGCAGTTCTTC
len: 17
abundance: NA
v_gene: TRBV7-2
d_gene: TRBD1
j_gene: TRBJ2-1

CDR3aa: CASSQKTAGSYEQYF
CDR3nt: TGTGCCAGCAGTCAAAAAACTGCGGGCTCCTACGAGCAGTACTTC
len: 15
abundance: NA
v_gene: TRBV11-2
d_gene: NA
j_gene: TRBJ2-7

CDR3aa: CASSSAGVTDTQYF
CDR3nt: TGTGCCAGCAGCTCAGCGGGAGTCACAGATACGCAGTATTTT
len: 14
abundance: NA
v_gene: TRBV5-6
d_gene: TRBD2
j_gene: TRBJ2-3

CDR3aa: CASSIDLPGQGNQPQHF
CDR3nt: TGTGCCAGTAGTATAGACCTCCCGGGACAGGGGAATCAGCCCCAGCATTTT
len: 17
abundance: NA
v_gene: TRBV19
d_gene: TRBD1
j_gene: TRBJ1-5

CDR3aa: CASSQTSGSSYEQYF
CDR3nt: TGCGCCAGCAGCCAAACTAGCGGGAGCTCCTACGAGCAGTACTTC
len: 15
abundance: NA
v_gene: TRBV4-1
d_gene: TRBD2
j_gene: TRBJ2-7

CDR3aa: CASSPPFRTGGIEAEAFF
CDR3nt: TGTGCCAGCAGTCCCCCCTTTCGGACAGGGGGCATCGAGGCTGAAGCTTTCTTT
len: 18
abundance: NA
v_gene: TRBV27
d_gene: TRBD1
j_gene: TRBJ1-1

CDR3aa: CASSPRQTRYGYTF
CDR3nt: TGTGCCAGCAGCCCCAGACAGACCCGCTATGGCTACACCTTC
len: 14
abundance: once
v_gene: TRBV11-2
d_gene: NA
j_gene: TRBJ1-2

CDR3aa: CAWRGIRRLSGSLYNEQFF
CDR3nt: TGTGCCTGGAGGGGCATTAGGAGACTAAGCGGGAGCCTGTACAATGAGCAGTTCTTC
len: 19
abundance: once
v_gene: TRBV30
d_gene: TRBD2
j_gene: TRBJ2-1

CDR3aa: CASSTRGDNEQFF
CDR3nt: TGTGCCAGCAGCACAAGAGGAGACAATGAGCAGTTCTTC
len: 13
abundance: once
v_gene: TRBV9
d_gene: NA
j_gene: TRBJ2-1

CDR3aa: CASPSGGPKAFF
CDR3nt: TGTGCCAGCCCAAGCGGGGGGCCCAAAGCTTTCTTT
len: 12
abundance: NA
v_gene: TRBV6-5
d_gene: NA
j_gene: TRBJ1-1

CDR3aa: CASRWPGSNTEAFF
CDR3nt: TGTGCCAGCAGATGGCCGGGATCGAACACTGAAGCTTTCTTT
len: 14
abundance: once
v_gene: TRBV7-2
d_gene: NA
j_gene: TRBJ1-1

CDR3aa: CASNRAGQSNQANYGYTF
CDR3nt: TGTGCCAGCAATCGCGCAGGGCAGTCGAACCAAGCTAACTATGGCTACACCTTC
len: 18
abundance: NA
v_gene: TRBV2
d_gene: NA
j_gene: TRBJ1-2

CDR3aa: CASSFQSNTEAFF
CDR3nt: TGTGCCAGCAGCTTTCAAAGCAACACTGAAGCTTTCTTT
len: 13
abundance: NA
v_gene: TRBV11-2
d_gene: NA
j_gene: TRBJ1-1

CDR3aa: CASSTEDEQFF
CDR3nt: TGTGCCAGCAGTACGGAGGATGAGCAGTTCTTC
len: 11
abundance: once
v_gene: TRBV6-5
d_gene: NA
j_gene: TRBJ2-1

CDR3aa: CASSQTWDRVNTEAFF
CDR3nt: TGTGCCAGCAGCCAGACTTGGGACAGAGTGAACACTGAAGCTTTCTTT
len: 16
abundance: NA
v_gene: TRBV14
d_gene: TRBD1
j_gene: TRBJ1-1

CDR3aa: CASSLGGPDGYTF
CDR3nt: TGTGCCAGCAGCTTGGGAGGCCCCGATGGCTACACCTTC
len: 13
abundance: NA
v_gene: TRBV5-4
d_gene: NA
j_gene: TRBJ1-2

CDR3aa: CASSLDLALEYNEQFF
CDR3nt: TGTGCCAGCAGCCTAGACCTAGCGCTCGAATACAATGAGCAGTTCTTC
len: 16
abundance: NA
v_gene: TRBV7-9
d_gene: NA
j_gene: TRBJ2-1

CDR3aa: CASSLASDRGYEQYF
CDR3nt: TGTGCCAGCAGCTTAGCCAGTGACAGGGGGTACGAGCAGTACTTC
len: 15
abundance: NA
v_gene: TRBV7-2
d_gene: TRBD1
j_gene: TRBJ2-7

CDR3aa: CASSRRQTLTDTQYF
CDR3nt: TGTGCCAGCAGCCGTAGACAAACGCTCACAGATACGCAGTATTTT
len: 15
abundance: NA
v_gene: TRBV5-4
d_gene: NA
j_gene: TRBJ2-3

CDR3aa: CASSLGGGAYEQYF
CDR3nt: TGTGCCAGCAGCTTAGGTGGGGGGGCGTACGAGCAGTACTTC
len: 14
abundance: NA
v_gene: TRBV11-2
d_gene: NA
j_gene: TRBJ2-7

CDR3aa: CASRADRFHQPQHF
CDR3nt: TGTGCCAGCAGGGCTGACAGGTTCCACCAGCCCCAGCATTTT
len: 14
abundance: NA
v_gene: TRBV27
d_gene: NA
j_gene: TRBJ1-5

CDR3aa: CASSQKHGVNTEAFF
CDR3nt: TGCGCCAGCAGCCAAAAACACGGAGTGAACACTGAAGCTTTCTTT
len: 15
abundance: NA
v_gene: TRBV4-3
d_gene: NA
j_gene: TRBJ1-1

CDR3aa: CASTQSGNPYEQYF
CDR3nt: TGTGCCAGCACCCAAAGCGGGAACCCCTACGAGCAGTACTTC
len: 14
abundance: NA
v_gene: TRBV6-5
d_gene: TRBD2
j_gene: TRBJ2-7

CDR3aa: CASSQGGEYGYTF
CDR3nt: TGCGCCAGCAGCCAAGGAGGTGAATATGGCTACACCTTC
len: 13
abundance: NA
v_gene: TRBV4-1
d_gene: NA
j_gene: TRBJ1-2

CDR3aa: CASSSGQGPYEQYF
CDR3nt: TGCGCCAGCAGCTCCGGACAGGGCCCCTACGAGCAGTACTTC
len: 14
abundance: few
v_gene: TRBV4-3
d_gene: TRBD1
j_gene: TRBJ2-7

CDR3aa: CASSFGQGYEKLFF
CDR3nt: TGTGCCAGCAGCTTCGGACAGGGGTATGAAAAACTGTTTTTT
len: 14
abundance: NA
v_gene: TRBV5-6
d_gene: TRBD1
j_gene: TRBJ1-4

CDR3aa: CASISITGTGVEQYF
CDR3nt: TGTGCCAGCATTTCGATCACCGGGACAGGGGTCGAGCAGTACTTC
len: 15
abundance: NA
v_gene: TRBV11-2
d_gene: TRBD1
j_gene: TRBJ2-7

CDR3aa: CASSERTGQETQYF
CDR3nt: TGTGCCAGTAGTGAGCGGACGGGACAAGAGACCCAGTACTTC
len: 14
abundance: NA
v_gene: TRBV19
d_gene: NA
j_gene: TRBJ2-5

CDR3aa: CALRAGRGELFF
CDR3nt: TGTGCCCTGAGAGCGGGACGGGGGGAGCTGTTTTTT
len: 12
abundance: NA
v_gene: TRBV30
d_gene: TRBD2
j_gene: TRBJ2-2

CDR3aa: CASSKGDRGRGGEKLFF
CDR3nt: TGTGCCAGCAGCAAAGGTGACAGGGGGCGCGGAGGTGAAAAACTGTTTTTT
len: 17
abundance: NA
v_gene: TRBV21-1
d_gene: NA
j_gene: TRBJ1-4

CDR3aa: CASSPRVDEQFF
CDR3nt: TGTGCCAGCAGTCCGAGGGTGGATGAGCAGTTCTTC
len: 12
abundance: NA
v_gene: TRBV6-6
d_gene: NA
j_gene: TRBJ2-1

CDR3aa: CASSPSDRPYEQYF
CDR3nt: TGTGCCAGCAGCCCTAGTGACAGACCCTACGAGCAGTACTTC
len: 14
abundance: NA
v_gene: TRBV9
d_gene: NA
j_gene: TRBJ2-7

CDR3aa: CASNAGTSGSHEQYF
CDR3nt: TGCGCCAGCAATGCCGGGACTAGCGGGAGCCACGAGCAGTACTTC
len: 15
abundance: NA
v_gene: TRBV10-1
d_gene: TRBD2
j_gene: TRBJ2-7

CDR3aa: CSVATVPTDTQYF
CDR3nt: TGCAGCGTTGCGACAGTACCCACAGATACGCAGTATTTT
len: 13
abundance: NA
v_gene: TRBV29-1
d_gene: NA
j_gene: TRBJ2-3

CDR3aa: CASSNSGGYEQYF
CDR3nt: TGTGCCAGTAGTAACAGCGGGGGCTACGAGCAGTACTTC
len: 13
abundance: NA
v_gene: TRBV19
d_gene: TRBD2
j_gene: TRBJ2-7

CDR3aa: CASSSRPAGEGEKLFF
CDR3nt: TGCGCCAGCAGCTCCCGGCCTGCAGGGGAAGGCGAAAAACTGTTTTTT
len: 16
abundance: NA
v_gene: TRBV5-1
d_gene: NA
j_gene: TRBJ1-4

CDR3aa: CASSLDGTRGYTF
CDR3nt: TGCGCCAGCAGCTTAGACGGGACTCGCGGCTACACCTTC
len: 13
abundance: NA
v_gene: TRBV5-1
d_gene: NA
j_gene: TRBJ1-2

CDR3aa: CASSVGHSSGANVLTF
CDR3nt: TGTGCCAGCAGCGTGGGACATAGCTCTGGGGCCAACGTCCTGACTTTC
len: 16
abundance: once
v_gene: TRBV7-9
d_gene: NA
j_gene: TRBJ2-6

CDR3aa: CASSYTRDRAPQHF
CDR3nt: TGTGCCAGCAGTTACACCCGGGACAGGGCCCCCCAGCATTTT
len: 14
abundance: NA
v_gene: TRBV6-5
d_gene: TRBD1
j_gene: TRBJ1-5

CDR3aa: CASIGAPTYEQYF
CDR3nt: TGTGCCAGCATCGGAGCGCCCACCTACGAGCAGTACTTC
len: 13
abundance: NA
v_gene: TRBV25-1
d_gene: NA
j_gene: TRBJ2-7

CDR3aa: CASSLGRGLITEAFF
CDR3nt: TGTGCCAGCAGCTTAGGTAGGGGCTTAATAACTGAAGCTTTCTTT
len: 15
abundance: NA
v_gene: TRBV11-2
d_gene: NA
j_gene: TRBJ1-1

CDR3aa: CASSYRTGRELFF
CDR3nt: TGTGCCAGCAGCTATAGGACAGGGAGGGAGCTGTTTTTT
len: 13
abundance: NA
v_gene: TRBV13
d_gene: TRBD1
j_gene: TRBJ2-2

CDR3aa: CASSSSSILGQVNTEAFF
CDR3nt: TGTGCCAGCAGCTCAAGTTCTATACTAGGCCAGGTGAACACTGAAGCTTTCTTT
len: 18
abundance: NA
v_gene: TRBV13
d_gene: NA
j_gene: TRBJ1-1

CDR3aa: CASSARLGAGELFF
CDR3nt: TGTGCCAGCAGCGCCCGACTAGGGGCCGGGGAGCTGTTTTTT
len: 14
abundance: once
v_gene: TRBV7-9
d_gene: NA
j_gene: TRBJ2-2

CDR3aa: CASSFPGANNEQFF
CDR3nt: TGTGCCAGCAGCTTCCCGGGAGCAAACAATGAGCAGTTCTTC
len: 14
abundance: NA
v_gene: TRBV5-4
d_gene: NA
j_gene: TRBJ2-1